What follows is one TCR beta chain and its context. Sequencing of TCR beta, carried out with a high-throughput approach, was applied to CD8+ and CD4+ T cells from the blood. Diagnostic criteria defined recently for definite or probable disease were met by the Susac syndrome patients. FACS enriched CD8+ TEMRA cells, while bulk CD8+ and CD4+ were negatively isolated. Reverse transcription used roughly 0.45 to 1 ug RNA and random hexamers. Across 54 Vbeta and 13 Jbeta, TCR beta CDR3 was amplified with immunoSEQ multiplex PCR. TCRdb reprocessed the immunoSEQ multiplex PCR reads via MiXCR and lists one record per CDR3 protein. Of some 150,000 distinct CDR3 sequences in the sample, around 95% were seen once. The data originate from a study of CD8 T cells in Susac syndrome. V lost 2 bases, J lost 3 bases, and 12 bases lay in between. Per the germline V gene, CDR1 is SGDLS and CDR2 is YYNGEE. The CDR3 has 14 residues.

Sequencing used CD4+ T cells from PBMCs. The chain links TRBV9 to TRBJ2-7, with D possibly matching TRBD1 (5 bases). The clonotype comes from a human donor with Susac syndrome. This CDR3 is CASSVAGNDYEQYF. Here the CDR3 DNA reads TGTGCCAGCAGCGTTGCAGGGAACGACTACGAGCAGTACTTC.